This entry describes one T cell receptor beta chain. The target antigen is unknown. These data originate in a study of blood T cells in healthy people across ages. Broader study findings: Diversity estimates from one million T cells were considered underestimates.

Each sample had at least 7 million PBMCs isolated. The germline V gene encodes CDR1 SGHVS and CDR2 FNYEAQ. The length of the CDR3 is 20 residues. V was clipped by 1 base and J by 0 bases; unmatched bases: 14. Using a J-beta primer mix together with a sample-barcoded 5' primer, a second PCR was run for roughly 6 to 12 cycles. TCRdb used MiXCR to reprocess the 5' RACE reads, holding one entry per CDR3 protein. The data show approximately 1,000,000 distinct CDR3 sequences, with under 45% seen just once and 18% held by the top ten. Sequenced: blood. This clonotype originated in an older woman in good health. The rearrangement uses TRBV7-6 and TRBJ2-7; 11 positions agree with TRBD2. CDR3 DNA sequence: TGTGCCAGCAGCTTAGGGGCTAAACTGGGACTAGCGGAGAGCTCCTACGAGCAGTACTTC. Its protein is CASSLGAKLGLAESSYEQYF.